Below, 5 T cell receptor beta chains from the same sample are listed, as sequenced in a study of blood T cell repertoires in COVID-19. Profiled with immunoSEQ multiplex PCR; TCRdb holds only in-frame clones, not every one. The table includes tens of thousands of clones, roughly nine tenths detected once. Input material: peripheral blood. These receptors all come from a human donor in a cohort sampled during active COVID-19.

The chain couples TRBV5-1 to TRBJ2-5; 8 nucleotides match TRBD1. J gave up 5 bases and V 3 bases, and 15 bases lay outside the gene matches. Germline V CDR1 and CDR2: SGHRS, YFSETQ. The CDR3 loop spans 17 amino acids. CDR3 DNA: TGCGCCAGCAGCTCCCTGGGAGGAGCAGGGGGCATGGAGACCCAGTACTTC. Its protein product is CASSSLGGAGGMETQYF.

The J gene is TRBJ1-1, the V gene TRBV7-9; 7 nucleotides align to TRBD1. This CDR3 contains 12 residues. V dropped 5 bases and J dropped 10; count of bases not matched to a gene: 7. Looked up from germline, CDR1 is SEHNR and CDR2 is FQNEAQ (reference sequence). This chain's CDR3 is CASSPRQGRAFF. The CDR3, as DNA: TGTGCCAGCAGCCCGCGACAGGGCCGAGCTTTCTTT. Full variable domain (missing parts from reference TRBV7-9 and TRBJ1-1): DTGVSQNPRHKITKRGQNVTFRCDPISEHNRLYWYRQTLGQGPEFLTYFQNEAQLEKSRLLSDRFSAERPKGSFSTLEIQRTEQGDSAMYLCASSPRQGRAFFGQGTRLTVV.

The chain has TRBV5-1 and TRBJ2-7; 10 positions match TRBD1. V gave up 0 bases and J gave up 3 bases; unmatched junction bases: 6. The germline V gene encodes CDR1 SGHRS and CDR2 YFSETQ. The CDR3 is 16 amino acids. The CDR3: CASSLGQGAKVYEQYF. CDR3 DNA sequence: TGCGCCAGCAGCTTGGGACAGGGGGCCAAAGTCTACGAGCAGTACTTC.

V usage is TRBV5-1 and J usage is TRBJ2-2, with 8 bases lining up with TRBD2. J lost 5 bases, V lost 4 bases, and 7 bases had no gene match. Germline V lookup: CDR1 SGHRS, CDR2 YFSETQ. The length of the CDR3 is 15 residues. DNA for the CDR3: TGCGCCAGCAGCCAAGCGGGAGAGGGGACCGGGGAGCTGTTTTTT. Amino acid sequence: CASSQAGEGTGELFF.

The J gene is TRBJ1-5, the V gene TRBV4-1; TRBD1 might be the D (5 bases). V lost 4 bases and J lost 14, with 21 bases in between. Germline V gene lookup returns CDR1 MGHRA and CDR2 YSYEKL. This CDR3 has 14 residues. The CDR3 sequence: CASSPRFIGHPEHF. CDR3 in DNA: TGCGCCAGCAGCCCACGCTTTATCGGACACCCCGAGCATTTT.